Below are 26 T cell receptor beta chains sequenced from a single sample in a study of blood T cell repertoires in COVID-19. Here immunoSEQ multiplex PCR was the method, and the copy in TCRdb shows in-frame clones only, minus some. The table shows 200,000 to 250,000 clones, with more than 70% occurring only once. Sequencing used peripheral blood. The receptors stem from a human donor in a cohort sampled during active COVID-19.

The gene calls are TRBV7-2 and TRBJ2-7; 7 positions agree with TRBD2. This CDR3 is built from 15 residues. Germline V gives CDR1 SGHTA, CDR2 FQGNSA. Losses at the gene ends were 0 bases for V and 0 bases for J; bases not matched to a gene: 2. CDR3 nucleotide sequence: TGTGCCAGCAGCTTAGCCAGCGGGAACTCCTACGAGCAGTACTTC. It encodes CASSLASGNSYEQYF.

This clone appeared once. This chain connects TRBV11-2 to TRBJ2-7; a possible D gene is TRBD1 (5 bases). CDR1 and CDR2 (germline): SGHAT, FQNNGV. V lost 3 bases to trimming and J lost 0 bases, with 6 bases between them. This CDR3 is built from 13 residues. This CDR3 is CASSFDSSYEQYF. DNA for the CDR3: TGTGCCAGCAGCTTTGACAGCTCCTACGAGCAGTACTTC.

The V gene is TRBV21-1, the J gene TRBJ1-5; TRBD1 was called by the table and not checked on the DNA. TRBV21-1 is given as a pseudogene. The CDR3 sequence is 23 residues long. CDR3 DNA sequence: TGTGCCAGCAGCAAAGTGCGCCGCAACGAACATTGTGGGGACAGGGGGATCAACCAGCCCCAGCATTTT. It is translated as CASSKVRRNEHCGDRGINQPQHF.

The chain uses TRBV19 and TRBJ1-1; TRBD1 matches 7 bases. Trimming at V came to 4 bases and at J to 0 bases, leaving 5 bases not matched to a gene. This CDR3 has 15 amino acids. Germline-derived CDR1 and CDR2 are LNHDA and SQIVND (reference sequence). CDR3 region: CASSNRGQMNTEAFF. CDR3 DNA sequence: TGTGCCAGTAGTAACAGGGGTCAGATGAACACTGAAGCTTTCTTT. Looking up the rest from reference TRBV19 and TRBJ1-1 gives the full variable domain: DGGITQSPKYLFRKEGQNVTLSCEQNLNHDAMYWYRQDPGQGLRLIYYSQIVNDFQKGDIAEGYSVSREKKESFPLTVTSAQKNPTAFYLCASSNRGQMNTEAFFGQGTRLTVV.

The chain carries TRBV6-1 and TRBJ1-6, with 8 positions matching TRBD1. This CDR3 region has 15 residues. Germline assignment: CDR1 MNHNS and CDR2 SASEGT. J was trimmed by 7 bases and V by 2 bases; bases with no gene match: 4. This chain's CDR3 is CASSEFRTGNSPLHF. The CDR3 DNA sequence: TGTGCCAGCAGTGAATTCCGGACAGGGAATTCACCCCTCCACTTT.

The chain carries TRBV28 and TRBJ1-2; 12 bases are shared with TRBD1. V shed 5 bases and J 9 bases; nucleotides not matched to a gene: 19. The germline gives CDR1 MDHEN, CDR2 SYDVKM. This CDR3 spans 18 amino acids. The DNA of the CDR3 is TGTGCCAGCAGTCTTTATGGGGGACAGGGGGCGTTCAGGCGGCGCTACACCTTC. Amino acids: CASSLYGGQGAFRRRYTF.

This sequence joins TRBV9 and TRBJ1-5; D might be TRBD1 (5 bases). The CDR3 has 15 residues. Trimming removed 0 bases from V and 8 bases from J, with 15 bases in between. Germline CDR1 SGDLS, CDR2 YYNGEE. CDR3: CASSVGGTTGEPQHF. The CDR3 nucleotides are TGTGCCAGCAGCGTAGGGGGCACCACGGGCGAGCCCCAGCATTTT.

In its sample, this clone was seen a few times. The rearrangement uses TRBV27 and TRBJ2-6, with D perhaps matching TRBD1 (5 bases). CDR3 length: 18 residues. Germline lookup yields CDR1 MNHEY and CDR2 SMNVEV (reference sequence). With 4 bases removed from V and 0 bases from J, the gap between germline ends came to 16 bases. The DNA for the CDR3 is TGTGCCAGCAGTTACCGACAGCTATACCGCTCTGGGGCCAACGTCCTGACTTTC. This gives the protein CASSYRQLYRSGANVLTF.

The chain is built from TRBV5-8 and TRBJ2-4; possible D gene TRBD2, 6 bases. Trimming took 8 bases from V and 3 from J, leaving 12 bases between them. This CDR3 has 13 amino acids. From germline, CDR1 is SGHTS and CDR2 YDEGEE. CDR3 nucleotide sequence: TGTGCCAGTCAATCGGGGGACAAAAACATTCAGTACTTC. Encoded protein: CASQSGDKNIQYF.

The gene calls are TRBV27 and TRBJ2-1, with D possibly TRBD1 on 5 matching bases. The V and J ends lost 3 bases and 3 bases respectively, with 6 bases between them. There are 13 residues in the CDR3. The germline gives CDR1 MNHEY, CDR2 SMNVEV (reference sequence). The CDR3 DNA reads as TGTGCCAGCAGTTTCGACAGCTACAATGAGCAGTTCTTC. It translates to CASSFDSYNEQFF.

The chain employs TRBV7-9 and TRBJ2-5, with 9 bases lining up with TRBD2. The trim removed 5 bases at V and 9 bases at J, leaving 16 bases unmatched. The CDR3 consists of 16 residues. Germline CDR1 and CDR2: SEHNR and FQNEAQ (reference sequence). The CDR3 nucleotides read TGTGCCAGCAGCCCCGCAGCGGGGGGCCTCAAGAGACCCCAGTACTTC. This sequence encodes CASSPAAGGLKRPQYF.

The rearrangement links TRBV4-2 to TRBJ2-5; 9 nucleotides agree with TRBD2. The germline CDR1 and CDR2 sequences are LGHNA and YNFKEQ. With V trimmed by 4 bases and J by 2 bases, 8 bases remained unmatched. The CDR3 length is 16 residues. For the CDR3, the DNA is TGTGCCAGCAGCCGACGGATAGCGGGGGTTCAAGAGACCCAGTACTTC. Protein: CASSRRIAGVQETQYF.

The table lists this clone with a few counts. The chain carries TRBV7-3 and TRBJ1-3, with 8 bases aligning to TRBD1. Germline CDR1 reads SGHTA; CDR2 reads FQGTGA. V shed 1 base, J shed 6 bases, and the junction held 11 bases outside the gene matches. This CDR3 contains 17 residues. The CDR3 here is CASSLNPTLDRENTIYF. Here the CDR3 DNA reads TGTGCCAGCAGCTTAAACCCCACCTTGGACAGGGAAAACACCATATATTTT.

The chain uses TRBV25-1 and TRBJ2-1, with D hard to call. There are 10 residues in the CDR3. Deletions cut 3 bases from V and 8 bases from J, with 2 bases between. The germline V gene encodes CDR1 MGHDK and CDR2 SYGVNS. The CDR3 bases are TGTGCCAGCAGTGACTATGAGCAGTTCTTC. Its protein product is CASSDYEQFF.

This rearrangement joins TRBV14 to TRBJ1-1; D may be TRBD1 (5 bases). V was clipped by 4 bases and J by 6 bases, with 15 bases between them. This CDR3 has 14 residues. Per germline, CDR1 SGHDN and CDR2 FVKESK. As DNA, the CDR3 is TGTGCCAGCAGCCTTCAGGGCCCCTCGGCTGAAGCTTTCTTT. Its protein is CASSLQGPSAEAFF.

The V gene is TRBV12-3 or TRBV12-4, the J gene TRBJ2-7; D is uncertain. This CDR3 contains 11 residues. V dropped 6 bases and J dropped 3 bases, with 6 bases sitting between them. CDR3 sequence: CASSSGYEQYF. Here the CDR3 DNA reads TGTGCCAGCAGCTCGGGCTACGAGCAGTACTTC.

The chain couples TRBV19 to TRBJ2-5, with D possibly being TRBD2 (6 bases). V was trimmed by 1 base and J by 4 bases, leaving 13 bases between them. CDR3 length: 15 amino acids. Germline CDR1 is LNHDA and CDR2 is SQIVND (reference sequence). The DNA for the CDR3 is TGTGCCAGTAGTATAGGTGGGGGGACTGTAGAGACCCAGTACTTC. Protein product: CASSIGGGTVETQYF.

The J gene is TRBJ2-3, the V gene TRBV11-3; D call uncertain. Germline V CDR1 and CDR2: SGHNT, YENEEA. Trimming pared 4 bases from V and 0 bases from J, leaving 5 bases between. The CDR3 extends over 13 amino acids. This CDR3 is CASSSPSTDTQYF. In nucleotides, the CDR3 is TGTGCCAGCAGCTCTCCTAGCACAGATACGCAGTATTTT.

This clone was counted a few times. The chain employs TRBV27 and TRBJ1-2; a weak D match, TRBD1 (6 bases). V was trimmed by 3 bases and J by 11 bases, leaving 19 bases between them. CDR3 length equals 14 residues. Germline CDR1 and CDR2: MNHEY and SMNVEV (reference sequence). The CDR3, as DNA: TGTGCCAGCAGTTTTGCAGGGGACGCTCAAAGTTACACCTTC. It specifies CASSFAGDAQSYTF.

The CDR3, as DNA: TGTGCCAGCAGCAAGGACAGCGGTCGCGGCTACACCTTC. Translation gives CASSKDSGRGYTF. The chain joins TRBV7-9 to TRBJ1-2, with D possibly being TRBD1 (6 bases). Germline CDR1 and CDR2: SEHNR and FQNEAQ (reference sequence). The CDR3 is 13 residues long. Trimming stripped 5 bases from V and 8 bases from J, with 15 bases between.

The CDR3: CASSEETSGNAYEQFF. CDR3 in DNA: TGTGCCAGCAGTGAAGAGACTAGCGGGAATGCGTATGAGCAGTTCTTC. This chain uses TRBV2 with TRBJ2-1; TRBD2 matches at 11 bases. The CDR3 length is 16 residues. The V gene's germline CDR1 is SNHLY and CDR2 FYNNEI. J gave up 8 bases and V 1 base, and 7 bases lay outside the gene matches.

Ten or more counts support this clone. V is TRBV27 and J is TRBJ2-3, with D tentatively TRBD1 (6 bases). The germline CDR1 and CDR2 sequences are MNHEY and SMNVEV (reference sequence). CDR3 length: 13 amino acids. V lost 6 bases, J lost 4 bases, and 11 bases lay in between. The CDR3 DNA reads as TGTGCCAGCAGCCACAGGGTGGCAGATACGCAGTATTTT. Translation: CASSHRVADTQYF.

V usage is TRBV28 and J usage is TRBJ1-1; D call uncertain. Germline-derived CDR1 and CDR2 are MDHEN and SYDVKM. The CDR3 has 12 amino acids. CDR3 loop: CGAGWKNTEAFF. In DNA form, the CDR3 reads TGTGGCGCGGGGTGGAAGAACACTGAAGCTTTCTTT.

This clone was seen only once. The rearrangement uses TRBV6-2 or TRBV6-3 and TRBJ2-2, with 7 bases lining up with TRBD2. The V gene's germline CDR1 is MNHEY and CDR2 SVGEGT. The V gene end was trimmed by 4 bases and the J gene end by 1 base; junction bases not matched to a gene: 9. This CDR3 region has 17 residues. The CDR3, as DNA: TGTGCCAGCAGTTCCCCTCGAGGCGGGGGGAACACCGGGGAGCTGTTTTTT. Encoded protein: CASSSPRGGGNTGELFF.

This rearrangement joins TRBV25-1 to TRBJ1-2; perhaps TRBD1 as D (5 bases). V lost 4 bases to trimming and J lost 4 bases, with 22 bases between them. This CDR3 has 17 residues. The germline V gene has CDR1 MGHDK and CDR2 SYGVNS. The CDR3: CASSGPRPLDTFYGYTF. The CDR3 coding sequence is TGTGCCAGCAGTGGCCCCCGCCCCTTGGACACCTTCTATGGCTACACCTTC.

CDR3 DNA sequence: TGTGCCAGCAGTGAAGCGGGTCTATATGGCTACACCTTC. It specifies CASSEAGLYGYTF. The chain has TRBV25-1 and TRBJ1-2; D gene ambiguous. Trimming took 2 bases from V and 5 from J, leaving 9 bases between them. This CDR3 region has 13 residues. Germline V gene lookup returns CDR1 MGHDK and CDR2 SYGVNS.